These 24 T cell receptor beta chains were sequenced from one sample in a study of T cells after yellow fever vaccination. TCRdb independently ran MiXCR on the 5' RACE reads; one entry per CDR3 protein. This table has roughly 520,000 distinct CDR3 sequences, just over 20% appearing once. This specimen consisted of PBMCs, obtained roughly 20 days after the first yellow fever vaccination. The receptors originated from a man younger than 35 who received the YFV17D yellow fever vaccine.

The chain combines TRBV7-9 with TRBJ1-2, with unresolved D. The length of the CDR3 is 14 residues. Trimming stripped 11 bases from V and 5 bases from J, with 21 bases between. Germline-derived CDR1 and CDR2 are SEHNR and FQNEAQ (reference sequence). The CDR3: CAGGASPSGYGYTF. In DNA form, the CDR3 reads TGTGCCGGCGGCGCCTCCCCGTCTGGGTATGGCTACACCTTC.

This clonotype was found a few times. This sequence joins TRBV4-3 and TRBJ2-2; D is possibly TRBD1 (6 bases). Trimming pared 0 bases from V and 9 bases from J, leaving 14 bases between. Germline CDR1 and CDR2: LGHNA and YSLEER. CDR3 length equals 15 residues. CDR3 amino acids: CASSQDGAGVRELFF. DNA for the CDR3: TGCGCCAGCAGCCAAGATGGGGCAGGGGTGAGGGAGCTGTTTTTT.

The rearrangement uses TRBV4-1 and TRBJ1-3, with D unresolved. This CDR3 is built from 16 residues. Germline CDR1 and CDR2: MGHRA and YSYEKL. V was clipped by 5 bases and J by 4 bases, with 18 bases between them. The CDR3 DNA reads TGCGCCAGCAGCACTTACTCTGAGATGGGGGGAAACACCATATATTTT. Amino acids: CASSTYSEMGGNTIYF.

The chain combines TRBV20-1 with TRBJ1-2; no firm D call. This CDR3 spans 14 amino acids. V dropped 3 bases and J dropped 7 bases, with 18 bases sitting between them. The germline V gene encodes CDR1 DFQATT and CDR2 SNEGSKA (reference sequence). The CDR3 reads CSASRSGVTGGYTF. For the CDR3, the DNA is TGCAGTGCTAGTAGGTCCGGGGTAACGGGTGGCTACACCTTC.

The gene calls are TRBV20-1 and TRBJ2-5, with TRBD1 identical over 9 bases. The CDR3 extends over 14 amino acids. CDR1 is DFQATT and CDR2 is SNEGSKA in the germline V gene (reference sequence). J was trimmed by 2 bases and V by 5 bases; bases with no gene match: 6. CDR3 region: CSAQETGGQETQYF. In DNA, the CDR3 is TGCAGTGCTCAAGAGACAGGGGGACAAGAGACCCAGTACTTC.

Many counts were recorded for this clonotype. This rearrangement joins TRBV7-2 to TRBJ2-1; D not certain. The V end lost 2 bases, the J end lost 4 bases, and 6 bases lay between the germline ends. Germline V gene lookup returns CDR1 SGHTA and CDR2 FQGNSA. The CDR3 is 13 residues long. The CDR3 coding sequence is TGTGCCAGCAGCTTATTAGGGTACAATGAGCAGTTCTTC. The encoded protein is CASSLLGYNEQFF.

This chain uses TRBV9 with TRBJ1-2; 11 nucleotides agree with TRBD1. The CDR3 loop spans 14 amino acids. V lost 2 bases to trimming and J lost 8 bases; unmatched junction nucleotides: 5. CDR1 SGDLS and CDR2 YYNGEE come from the germline V gene. CDR3 DNA sequence: TGTGCCAGCAGCGTCGGACAGGGGGCGAACGGCTACACCTTC. This gives the protein CASSVGQGANGYTF.

This clonotype was observed a few times. The V call is TRBV29-1, the J call TRBJ2-2, with D possibly TRBD1 on 6 matching bases. The CDR3 consists of 14 residues. V shed 4 bases and J shed 6 bases, with 15 bases lying between them. Germline CDR1 and CDR2: SQVTM and ANQGSEA. DNA for the CDR3: TGCAGCGTTGTGGCTGGGGGCGAGGCCGGGGAGCTGTTTTTT. Amino acids: CSVVAGGEAGELFF.

The V gene is TRBV20-1, the J gene TRBJ1-1; D is ambiguous. Per germline, CDR1 DFQATT and CDR2 SNEGSKA (reference sequence). The CDR3 consists of 11 residues. Deletions cut 3 bases from V and 9 bases from J, with 11 bases between. The CDR3 here is CSASVSEKAFF. The CDR3 bases are TGCAGTGCTAGTGTAAGTGAAAAAGCTTTCTTT.

This clonotype has ten or more counts. J is TRBJ1-2 and V is TRBV7-9; D is unresolved. The CDR3 runs 12 residues. Trimming cost V 3 bases and J 2 bases, with 4 bases left between them. Germline V gene lookup returns CDR1 SEHNR and CDR2 FQNEAQ (reference sequence). This CDR3 is CASSFPNYGYTF. CDR3 DNA: TGTGCCAGCAGCTTCCCAAACTATGGCTACACCTTC. The complete variable domain, with remaining parts taken from reference TRBV7-9 and TRBJ1-2, reads DTGVSQNPRHKITKRGQNVTFRCDPISEHNRLYWYRQTLGQGPEFLTYFQNEAQLEKSRLLSDRFSAERPKGSFSTLEIQRTEQGDSAMYLCASSFPNYGYTFGSGTRLTVV.

This chain links TRBV29-1 with TRBJ2-7, with unresolved D. V shed 1 base and J shed 13 bases, with 14 bases lying between them. The CDR3 sequence is 11 residues long. CDR1 is SQVTM, CDR2 ANQGSEA, per germline. The chain's CDR3 is CSVEGSGTLYF. CDR3 coding DNA: TGCAGCGTTGAAGGCTCGGGTACTCTTTACTTC.

V and J are TRBV5-8 and TRBJ2-1, with 8 bases fitting TRBD1. The CDR3 is made up of 14 amino acids. Looked up from germline, CDR1 is SGHTS and CDR2 is YDEGEE. Unmatched junction bases numbered 6, after V lost 4 bases and J lost 6 bases. For the CDR3, the DNA is TGTGCCAGCAGCCATGGACAGGGTGCCAATGAGCAGTTCTTC. Translation gives CASSHGQGANEQFF. The full variable domain, in which reference TRBV5-8 and TRBJ2-1 provide the parts outside the CDR3, is EAGVTQSPTHLIKTRGQQATLRCSPISGHTSVYWYQQALGLGLQFLLWYDEGEERNRGNFPPRFSGRQFPNYSSELNVNALELEDSALYLCASSHGQGANEQFFGPGTRLTVL.

The V gene is TRBV6-5, the J gene TRBJ1-2, with 10 bases matching TRBD1. Germline CDR1 and CDR2: MNHEY and SVGAGI. The CDR3 sequence is 14 residues long. After removal of 2 bases from V and 4 bases from J, the junction contained 1 base not matched to a gene. CDR3 protein: CASSYGTGAYGYTF. In DNA, the CDR3 is TGTGCCAGCAGTTACGGGACAGGGGCCTATGGCTACACCTTC.

There are a few counts of this clonotype. The J gene is TRBJ2-1, the V gene TRBV27; D possibly matches TRBD1 or TRBD2 (5 bases each). The CDR3 is 15 amino acids. V lost 7 bases and J lost 9, with 22 bases in between. Germline values: CDR1 MNHEY, CDR2 SMNVEV (reference sequence). CDR3 loop: CASIPQGYVAGEQFF. The CDR3 DNA reads TGTGCCAGCATCCCCCAGGGCTACGTTGCGGGTGAGCAGTTCTTC.

This sequence joins TRBV27 and TRBJ1-1, with D perhaps TRBD1 (5 bases). This CDR3 comprises 16 residues. Looked up from germline, CDR1 is MNHEY and CDR2 is SMNVEV (reference sequence). Trimming cost V 1 base and J 4 bases, with 16 bases left between them. The DNA of the CDR3 is TGTGCCAGCAGTTTATATGGGCCCCCAGGGATCACTGAAGCTTTCTTT. This encodes CASSLYGPPGITEAFF.

The chain has TRBV7-9 and TRBJ2-1; unclear D gene. V was shortened by 4 bases and J by 8 bases, with 9 bases between the two germline ends. This CDR3 region has 12 residues. From germline, CDR1 is SEHNR and CDR2 FQNEAQ (reference sequence). CDR3 nucleotide sequence: TGTGCCAGCAGCTGGATCATCGATGAGCAGTTCTTC. Translating gives CASSWIIDEQFF.

This clonotype has just a few counts. The V and J genes are TRBV9 and TRBJ2-1, with 7 bases lining up with TRBD1. The germline V gene encodes CDR1 SGDLS and CDR2 YYNGEE. V gave up 3 bases and J gave up 9 bases; unmatched junction bases: 21. The CDR3 length is 18 residues. The CDR3 region has the DNA TGTGCCAGCAGCGCGCCCTGGGGGACAGAGAAGTCGATCGCTGAGCAGTTCTTC. Translation gives CASSAPWGTEKSIAEQFF.

The chain recombines TRBV29-1 with TRBJ1-6; TRBD1 might be the D (5 bases). The CDR3 contains 13 residues. The germline V gene encodes CDR1 SQVTM and CDR2 ANQGSEA. V was pared by 5 bases and J by 6 bases, with 11 bases between. CDR3 nucleotide sequence: TGCAGCGTTCAGGGTTTCGGTAATTCACCCCTCCACTTT. Protein: CSVQGFGNSPLHF. The entire variable domain, with the rest obtained from reference TRBV29-1 and TRBJ1-6, is as follows: SAVISQKPSRDICQRGTSLTIQCQVDSQVTMMFWYRQQPGQSLTLIATANQGSEATYESGFVIDKFPISRPNLTFSTLTVSNMSPEDSSIYLCSVQGFGNSPLHFGNGTRLTVT.

The CDR3: CASSLEPGENSPLHF. CDR3 in DNA: TGCGCCAGCAGCTTGGAGCCAGGGGAGAATTCACCCCTCCACTTT. The rearrangement joins TRBV5-1 to TRBJ1-6; perhaps TRBD1 as D (6 bases). Trimming pared 0 bases from V and 7 bases from J, leaving 11 bases between. Germline CDR1 SGHRS, CDR2 YFSETQ. The CDR3 covers 15 residues.

The rearrangement joins TRBV20-1 to TRBJ1-5; tentatively, D is TRBD1 (5 bases). Trimming pared 5 bases from V and 5 bases from J, leaving 16 bases between. CDR3 length: 14 residues. Germline CDR1 DFQATT, CDR2 SNEGSKA (reference sequence). The CDR3, as DNA: TGCAGTGCTGTTTCCAGGGTATCGGATCAGCCCCAGCATTTT. It codes for CSAVSRVSDQPQHF.

This clonotype has more than one count but fewer than ten. This chain connects TRBV7-9 to TRBJ2-3, with 9 bases matching TRBD1. This CDR3 comprises 17 residues. V shed 5 bases and J 3 bases; nucleotides not matched to a gene: 12. Germline V gene lookup returns CDR1 SEHNR and CDR2 FQNEAQ (reference sequence). CDR3 in DNA: TGTGCCAGCAGCCCCCACACCGGGACAGGGAATACAGATACGCAGTATTTT. It codes for CASSPHTGTGNTDTQYF.

This clonotype has more than one count but fewer than ten. CDR3 in amino acids: CASSQTGGRETQYF. DNA of the CDR3: TGTGCCAGCAGCCAGACAGGGGGCCGCGAGACCCAGTACTTC. The chain uses TRBV3-1 and TRBJ2-5, with 10 bases aligning to TRBD1. The CDR3 totals 14 residues. CDR1 LGHDT and CDR2 YNNKEL come from the germline V gene (reference sequence). Unmatched junction bases numbered 3, after V lost 3 bases and J lost 5 bases.

The gene calls are TRBV12-3 or TRBV12-4 and TRBJ1-1, with D tentatively TRBD1 (6 bases). CDR3 length: 14 residues. V lost 7 bases and J 1 base, leaving 13 bases between the germline ends. CDR3 DNA: TGTGCCAGCACTTCGGGACACCCGAACACTGAAGCTTTCTTT. Encoded protein: CASTSGHPNTEAFF.

The chain couples TRBV27 to TRBJ1-4, with TRBD1 as a possible D gene (6 bases). Trimming left V 5 bases short and J 8 bases short, with 15 bases between. Looked up from germline, CDR1 is MNHEY and CDR2 is SMNVEV (reference sequence). The CDR3 is 14 residues long. The DNA for the CDR3 is TGTGCCAGCAGTCTTACGGACAGTAGGGAAAAACTGTTTTTT. As protein: CASSLTDSREKLFF.